This is a list of T cell receptor beta chains from one sample in a study of identical twins. In TCRdb, the 5' RACE reads were re-called with MiXCR into one record per CDR3 protein. Among 420,000 or so distinct CDR3 sequences listed, approximately 17% were seen once. Sequenced input: naive T cells sorted from blood. All receptors derive from a man aged 45-60 years in good health. CDR3s include the opening cysteine and the closing phenylalanine or tryptophan. The D gene is left open where the match is weak. Clone size is not always given. Where it is, it says once, few, many or a class for expanded clones.

>TRBD2|TRBJ2-7|NA|TRBV20-1|18
TGCAGTGCTAGAGGGCTAGCGGGAAACGGGTGGAGCTCCTACGAGCAGTACTTC
CSARGLAGNGWSSYEQYF
>NA|TRBJ2-6|few|TRBV20-1|16
TGCAGTGCTAGGGGCAACAGGGACGCGGGGGCCAACGTCCTGACTTTC
CSARGNRDAGANVLTF
>NA|TRBJ2-1|NA|TRBV20-1|15
TGCAGTGCTAGAGTAGGCTTTTTCTCCTACAATGAGCAGTTCTTC
CSARVGFFSYNEQFF
>NA|TRBJ2-5|few|TRBV6-2/TRBV6-3|12
TGTGCCAGCAGTTACTCGTCCGGGACCCAGTACTTC
CASSYSSGTQYF
>TRBD2|TRBJ2-2|few|TRBV12-3/TRBV12-4|16
TGTGCCAGCAGTCGAGCGGGGGCTTTGAACACCGGGGAGCTGTTTTTT
CASSRAGALNTGELFF
>NA|TRBJ2-7|NA|TRBV7-2|16
TGTGCCAGCAGCTTAGTTGGTTCGCAGGTGGTCTATGAGCAGTACTTC
CASSLVGSQVVYEQYF
>TRBD1|TRBJ2-2|few|TRBV20-1|13
TGCAGTGGTCCGGACAGGGTTACCGGGGAGCTGTTTTTT
CSGPDRVTGELFF
>NA|TRBJ2-5|NA|TRBV25-1|14
TGTGCCAGCAGTGAATGGGGGCAGCCGGAGACCCAGTACTTC
CASSEWGQPETQYF
>TRBD2|TRBJ2-3|NA|TRBV9|16
TGTGCCAGCAGTCTACTAGCGGGATACGGCACAGATACGCAGTATTTT
CASSLLAGYGTDTQYF
>TRBD2|TRBJ2-1|few|TRBV7-9|16
TGTGCCAGCAGCCACTTAGCGGGGGGGACCTACAATGAGCAGTTCTTC
CASSHLAGGTYNEQFF
>TRBD2|TRBJ2-1|many|TRBV5-6|15
TGTGCCAGCAGCACCGGGACTAGCGGATACAATGAGCAGTTCTTC
CASSTGTSGYNEQFF
>TRBD2|TRBJ2-7|many|TRBV5-1|14
TGCGCCAGCAGCTTAAGTAGCGGGAGGAACGAGCAGTACTTC
CASSLSSGRNEQYF
>NA|TRBJ2-5|NA|TRBV7-9|14
TGTGCCAGCAGCTTAGTAGGGACTCCGGAGACCCAGTACTTC
CASSLVGTPETQYF
>TRBD2|TRBJ2-7|many|TRBV10-3|17
TGTGCCATCAGTGAGTCGTCCTTATCTAGCGGATCCTACGAGCAGTACTTC
CAISESSLSSGSYEQYF
>NA|TRBJ2-1|NA|TRBV2|13
TGTGCCAGCACCAAGACACCAAGCAATGAGCAGTTCTTC
CASTKTPSNEQFF
>TRBD1|TRBJ2-4|few|TRBV19|14
TGTGCCAGTAGTACGGACAGGGGTCTGAACATTCAGTACTTC
CASSTDRGLNIQYF
>TRBD1|TRBJ2-1|many|TRBV15|15
TGTGCCACCAGAGGCCGGGACAGTAACTACAATGAGCAGTTCTTC
CATRGRDSNYNEQFF
>TRBD2|TRBJ2-5|NA|TRBV7-2|13
TGTGCCAGCACTAGCGGGGGTCGGCAGACCCAGTACTTC
CASTSGGRQTQYF
>TRBD2|TRBJ2-1|NA|TRBV14|16
TGTGCCAGCAGCCCTCTCCGGGGGGGTCCAGTCAATGAGCAGTTCTTC
CASSPLRGGPVNEQFF
>NA|TRBJ2-3|few|TRBV12-3/TRBV12-4|16
TGTGCCAGCAGTCAACCGGAGATGACTAGTCATCCGGGGCAGTATTTT
CASSQPEMTSHPGQYF
>NA|TRBJ2-2|NA|TRBV28|13
TGTGCCAGCAACAGTGGGAACACCGGGGAGCTGTTTTTT
CASNSGNTGELFF
>TRBD2|TRBJ2-1|NA|TRBV5-1|14
TGCGCCAGCAGTATAACTAGCGAATACAATGAGCAGTTCTTC
CASSITSEYNEQFF
>NA|TRBJ2-5|NA|TRBV11-2|13
TGTGCCAGCAGAAGGGTGGGGAAAGAGACCCAGTACTTC
CASRRVGKETQYF
>NA|TRBJ2-2|NA|TRBV5-6|14
TGTGCCAGCAGCTTCACCCGGTACACCGGGGAGCTGTTTTTT
CASSFTRYTGELFF
>NA|TRBJ2-5|many|TRBV27|17
TGTGCCAGCAGTTCCCAATGGGGGGCAGGGCGTCGAGAGACCCAGTACTTC
CASSSQWGAGRRETQYF
>TRBD1|TRBJ1-6|many|TRBV5-5|15
TGTGCCAGAGACAGGGGGATCCCCTATAATTCACCCCTCCACTTT
CARDRGIPYNSPLHF
>NA|TRBJ2-2|many|TRBV2|14
TGTGCCAGCACTAAAAGGGACGGCACCGGGGAGCTGTTTTTT
CASTKRDGTGELFF
>TRBD2|TRBJ2-1|NA|TRBV29-1|15
TGCAGCGGGTTACTAGCGGGAACCTCCTACAATGAGCAGTTCTTC
CSGLLAGTSYNEQFF
>TRBD2|TRBJ2-1|NA|TRBV5-1|16
TGCGCCAGCAGCTTGGGGTTGAGCGGGGCTTACAATGAGCAGTTCTTC
CASSLGLSGAYNEQFF
>NA|TRBJ1-5|NA|TRBV6-2/TRBV6-3|13
TGTGCCAGCAGTTTCAGAAGAGGGGTGCCCCAGCATTTT
CASSFRRGVPQHF
>NA|TRBJ1-2|NA|TRBV24-1|14
TGTGCCACCTCCAAAGGCGGCGGAACCTATGGCTACACCTTC
CATSKGGGTYGYTF
>NA|TRBJ2-7|many|TRBV21-1|13
TGTGCCAGCACTCAAAGATCGGACTACGAGCAGTACTTC
CASTQRSDYEQYF
>TRBD1|TRBJ2-1|many|TRBV6-1|15
TGTGCCAGCAGCCCCACCGGGACAGGGGGTAATGAGCAGTTCTTC
CASSPTGTGGNEQFF
>NA|TRBJ1-6|few|TRBV12-3/TRBV12-4|14
TGTGCCAGCAGGTCAGGACAGTATAATTCACCCCTCCACTTT
CASRSGQYNSPLHF
>NA|TRBJ1-5|many|TRBV12-3/TRBV12-4|14
TGTGCCAGCAGTTCGTTGGGGGACAATCAGCCCCAGCATTTT
CASSSLGDNQPQHF
>TRBD2|TRBJ2-7|NA|TRBV29-1|13
TGCAGCGTTCTCCTAGCGGGAGGGTACGAGCAGTACTTC
CSVLLAGGYEQYF
>NA|TRBJ1-5|many|TRBV10-2|14
TGCGCCAGCAGGTGGGGATCGGGCAATCAGCCCCAGCATTTT
CASRWGSGNQPQHF
>NA|TRBJ2-7|few|TRBV18|12
TGTGCCAGCTCACCACGGACAAACGAGCAGTACTTC
CASSPRTNEQYF
>NA|TRBJ1-2|few|TRBV6-5|16
TGTGCCAGCAGTCTCTCGGGGCAACGGACTAACTATGGCTACACCTTC
CASSLSGQRTNYGYTF
>TRBD1|TRBJ1-5|few|TRBV7-8|13
TGTGCCAGCAGCGGGACAGGAGGCCAGCCCCAGCATTTT
CASSGTGGQPQHF
>NA|TRBJ1-1|NA|TRBV5-4|14
TGTGCCAGCAGCGGGGCACCCGGGACTACTGAAGCTTTCTTT
CASSGAPGTTEAFF
>NA|TRBJ1-1|NA|TRBV12-3/TRBV12-4|15
TGTGCCAGCAGTAACAACAGGGTCGGGCGGGCTGAAGCTTTCTTT
CASSNNRVGRAEAFF
>TRBD1|TRBJ1-4|NA|TRBV20-1|14
TGCAGTGCTCGCTGGACAGGGGGGAATGAAAAACTGTTTTTT
CSARWTGGNEKLFF
>NA|TRBJ1-1|NA|TRBV6-1|14
TGTGCCAGCAGTATAAGAAGGAGGGACGCTGAAGCTTTCTTT
CASSIRRRDAEAFF
>NA|TRBJ2-7|few|TRBV5-1|12
TGCGCCAGCAGCCTGGACGCTAACGAGCAGTACTTC
CASSLDANEQYF
>NA|TRBJ2-7|few|TRBV7-2|13
TGTGCCAGCCCGGGACTGAGCTCCTACGAGCAGTACTTC
CASPGLSSYEQYF
>NA|TRBJ2-7|few|TRBV27|15
TGTGCCAGCAGTTTATGGCAGGGGCCCTTGGACGAGCAGTACTTC
CASSLWQGPLDEQYF
>NA|TRBJ1-2|few|TRBV28|14
TGTGCCAGCAGTTTACGGGGGTTTGTCTATGGCTACACCTTC
CASSLRGFVYGYTF
>NA|TRBJ1-6|NA|TRBV4-1|13
TGCGCCAGCAGCCACAGGGGTGATTCACCCCTCCACTTT
CASSHRGDSPLHF
>TRBD1|TRBJ2-7|many|TRBV20-1|13
TGCAGTGCCCGGGACAGGAGCAACTACGAGCAGTACTTC
CSARDRSNYEQYF
>TRBD1|TRBJ2-7|NA|TRBV6-2/TRBV6-3|16
TGTGCCAGCAGTTACTCAACGCTGACAGGGGACTACGAGCAGTACTTC
CASSYSTLTGDYEQYF
>NA|TRBJ1-4|NA|TRBV5-1|16
TGCGCCAGCAGCTTCGGGGCAGGTGCAACTAATGAAAAACTGTTTTTT
CASSFGAGATNEKLFF
>NA|TRBJ1-5|many|TRBV7-2|15
TGTGCCAGCAGCGAAAGGAGGACTCTGATCGGGGCCCAGCATTTT
CASSERRTLIGAQHF
>NA|TRBJ2-3|many|TRBV29-1|14
TGCAGCGTTGTTGAATACTCTAGCACAGATACGCAGTATTTT
CSVVEYSSTDTQYF
>TRBD2|TRBJ2-1|NA|TRBV4-2|18
TGTGCCAGCAGCCAAGTAACGGCTAGCGGGAGCCTCGACAATGAGCAGTTCTTC
CASSQVTASGSLDNEQFF
>TRBD2|TRBJ2-5|NA|TRBV7-2|15
TGTGCCAGCAGCCGTACCGGGACTAGCAGAGAGACCCAGTACTTC
CASSRTGTSRETQYF
>TRBD2|TRBJ2-7|many|TRBV20-1|14
TGCAGTGCTATAACTAGCGGGAGGGCCTACGAGCAGTACTTC
CSAITSGRAYEQYF
>TRBD2|TRBJ2-7|few|TRBV6-2/TRBV6-3|17
TGTGCCAGCAGTTACAGCCAGACTAGCGCCAGAGTCTACGAGCAGTACTTC
CASSYSQTSARVYEQYF
>NA|TRBJ1-5|NA|TRBV2|13
TGTGCCAGTCAGGGTTGGAGCAATCAGCCCCAGCATTTT
CASQGWSNQPQHF
>TRBD1|TRBJ2-3|many|TRBV7-9|16
TGTGCCAGCAGCCGTTGGACAGGGCTTGGCACAGATACGCAGTATTTT
CASSRWTGLGTDTQYF